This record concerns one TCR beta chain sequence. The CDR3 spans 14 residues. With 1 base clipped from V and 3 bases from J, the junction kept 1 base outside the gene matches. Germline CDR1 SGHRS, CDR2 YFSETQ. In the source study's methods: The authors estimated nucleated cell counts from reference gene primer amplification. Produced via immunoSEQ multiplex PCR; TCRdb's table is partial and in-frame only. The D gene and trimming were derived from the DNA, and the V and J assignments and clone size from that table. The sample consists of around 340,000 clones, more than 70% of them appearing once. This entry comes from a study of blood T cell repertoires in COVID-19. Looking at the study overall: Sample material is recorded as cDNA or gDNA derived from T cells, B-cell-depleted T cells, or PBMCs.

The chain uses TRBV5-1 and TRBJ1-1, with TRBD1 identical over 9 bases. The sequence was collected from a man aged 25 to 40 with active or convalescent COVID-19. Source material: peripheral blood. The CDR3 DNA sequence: TGCGCCAGCAGCTTGACAGGGGGCTACACTGAAGCTTTCTTT. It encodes CASSLTGGYTEAFF.